This T cell receptor (beta chain) was recovered during a study of blood T cell repertoires in COVID-19. The CDR3 sequence is 12 residues long. The germline V and J ends were trimmed by 4 bases and 8 bases, with 11 bases remaining between them. The method was immunoSEQ multiplex PCR; TCRdb's version includes in-frame clones alone and lacks a portion of them. This table holds 150,000 to 200,000 clones, over 70% found once. This clone occurred a few times. Living in about two dozen US areas, the participants were between roughly 18 and 90 years of age. This TCR derives from an older man who had been exposed to COVID-19. Sequenced input: PBMCs or T cells enriched from blood (not recorded which). The gene calls are TRBV12-3 or TRBV12-4 and TRBJ2-5; TRBD1 is a possible D gene (5 bases). CDR3 sequence: CASSSQGITQYF. Here the CDR3 DNA reads TGTGCCAGCAGTTCCCAGGGTATAACCCAGTACTTC.